This is a list of T cell receptor beta chains from one sample in a study of blood T cell repertoires in COVID-19. Sequencing used immunoSEQ multiplex PCR; TCRdb keeps in-frame clones, though not all of them. The sample lists more than 10,000 clones, approximately 85% seen once, with 29% in the top ten. The sample consisted of peripheral blood. These receptors originate from a human donor in a cohort sampled during active COVID-19. CDR3s include the opening cysteine and the closing phenylalanine or tryptophan. The D gene is left open where the match is weak. Expanded clones are given a class, and other clones once, few, many or no size at all.

CDR3nt	CDR3aa	j_gene	d_gene	abundance	v_gene
TGTGCCAGCAGTCGACAGGGGGCAAGGACCGGGGAGCTGTTTTTT	CASSRQGARTGELFF	TRBJ2-2	TRBD1	once	TRBV5-4
TGTGCCAGCAGCCAAGCTGGCGGTCCAGGGTCCCAGTACTTC	CASSQAGGPGSQYF	TRBJ2-5	.	.	TRBV3-1/TRBV3-2
TGTGCCAGCAGTTCCAACCCAGGGACTAGCGGCCACTCCTACGAGCAGTACTTC	CASSSNPGTSGHSYEQYF	TRBJ2-7	TRBD2	.	TRBV9
TGTGCCAGCAGACTGGCCGGGACTAGATCGTACGAGCAGTACTTC	CASRLAGTRSYEQYF	TRBJ2-7	TRBD2	.	TRBV11-2
TGTGCCAGCAGCCCGTCCAGGACTAGCGGTGGGACCCAAGAGACCCAGTACTTC	CASSPSRTSGGTQETQYF	TRBJ2-5	TRBD2	once	TRBV9
TGTGCCAGCAGGGGGACACCGGAGACCCAGTACTTC	CASRGTPETQYF	TRBJ2-5	.	.	TRBV7-9
TGTGCCAGCAGCCTACTTCCCTACGAGCAGTACTTC	CASSLLPYEQYF	TRBJ2-7	.	once	TRBV5-6
TGTGCCATCCGGGGTTTCCCCACAGATACGCAGTATTTT	CAIRGFPTDTQYF	TRBJ2-3	.	.	TRBV6-5
TGTGCCAGCAGGACGGGGACAGCTATCTACGAGCAGTACTTC	CASRTGTAIYEQYF	TRBJ2-7	TRBD1	few	TRBV6-5
TGTGCCAGCAGCAAGGGACAAGTCGGGTGGGATGAAAAACTGTTTTTT	CASSKGQVGWDEKLFF	TRBJ1-4	.	.	TRBV7-9
TGTGCCAGCAGCGCCGACAGGGGCAGGTCACCCCTCCACTTT	CASSADRGRSPLHF	TRBJ1-6	TRBD1	.	TRBV9
TGTGCCAGCAGTTTATCGCGTCAGCCCCAGCATTTT	CASSLSRQPQHF	TRBJ1-5	.	.	TRBV28
TGTGCCAGCAGTTACACTACCGGGACAGGGGTCGGCTACAATGAGCAGTTCTTC	CASSYTTGTGVGYNEQFF	TRBJ2-1	TRBD1	.	TRBV6-2/TRBV6-3
TGTGCCAGCAGTGACAGGGGGCTGGGTGGCTACACCTTC	CASSDRGLGGYTF	TRBJ1-2	TRBD1	.	TRBV2
TGTGCCAGCAGGACAGGGGACCAGCCCCAGCATTTT	CASRTGDQPQHF	TRBJ1-5	TRBD1	.	TRBV6-6
TGCGCCAGCAGCACGGAAATGGGAGGGACCGGGGAGCTGTTTTTT	CASSTEMGGTGELFF	TRBJ2-2	TRBD2	.	TRBV5-1
TGCAGCGGGGGGGGGAGTTTGGCGGAGATCATTTACAATGAGCAGTTCTTC	CSGGGSLAEIIYNEQFF	TRBJ2-1	TRBD2	few	TRBV29-1
TGTGCCAGCAGTGGGGCTTCCCCCTACAATGAGCAGTTCTTC	CASSGASPYNEQFF	TRBJ2-1	.	once	TRBV5-6
TGTGCCAGCAGCGCCCCTAGACAGACAGACACTAACTATGGCTACACCTTC	CASSAPRQTDTNYGYTF	TRBJ1-2	.	.	TRBV9
TGTGCCAGCAGTGGAAGACAGGGGATCACAGATACGCAGTATTTT	CASSGRQGITDTQYF	TRBJ2-3	TRBD1	.	TRBV28
TGTGCCAGCTCACCACCATCCGGGGCTGGAAACACCATATATTTT	CASSPPSGAGNTIYF	TRBJ1-3	.	.	TRBV18
TGTGCCAGCTACCGTAAAGGACTAGCGGGAGCAGATACGCAGTATTTT	CASYRKGLAGADTQYF	TRBJ2-3	TRBD2	.	TRBV5-6
TGTGCCACCAGGGCTAGCGGGAGCCGTTATAATGAGCAGTTCTTC	CATRASGSRYNEQFF	TRBJ2-1	TRBD2	.	TRBV24-1
TGTGCCAGCAGTTCGACAGGGGCTAACTATGGCTACACCTTC	CASSSTGANYGYTF	TRBJ1-2	TRBD1	.	TRBV6-5
TGTGCCAGCAGACAGGGAAGCTGGAACACTGAAGCTTTCTTT	CASRQGSWNTEAFF	TRBJ1-1	.	few	TRBV6-4
TGTGCCAGCAGGGTGGGGCAGTGGACCTACGAGCAGTACTTC	CASRVGQWTYEQYF	TRBJ2-7	.	.	TRBV6-5
TGTGCCAGCAGCCCTCCAAAATCAGACGAGCAGTACTTC	CASSPPKSDEQYF	TRBJ2-7	.	.	TRBV7-9
TGCAGTGCTAGTGGCCAGCTCGGACAGAGCTCTGAAGCTTTCTTT	CSASGQLGQSSEAFF	TRBJ1-1	.	few	TRBV20-1
TGTGCCAGCAGTTACGACAGGGCTGGAAACACCATATATTTT	CASSYDRAGNTIYF	TRBJ1-3	TRBD1	few	TRBV6-6
TGTGCCAGCAGTACACCCTCCTATAATTCACCCCTCCACTTT	CASSTPSYNSPLHF	TRBJ1-6	.	.	TRBV5-6
TGTGCCAGCAGTCCCGGACAGCAAGAGACCCAGTACTTC	CASSPGQQETQYF	TRBJ2-5	.	.	TRBV9
TGTGCCAGCAGCTCTCCGGACAGGGCCTACGAGCAGTACTTC	CASSSPDRAYEQYF	TRBJ2-7	TRBD1	.	TRBV5-4
TGTGCCAGCAGCCCCTCGACAGGGATGGGCACCTTC	CASSPSTGMGTF	TRBJ1-2	TRBD1	.	TRBV7-2
TGTGCCAGCAGTGAACGCGAGGGAAGGAATTCACCCCTCCACTTT	CASSEREGRNSPLHF	TRBJ1-6	.	.	TRBV25-1
TGTGCCAGCAAAGGGGGTAGCGGGAGAGCGGGCAATGAGCAGTTCTTC	CASKGGSGRAGNEQFF	TRBJ2-1	TRBD2	.	TRBV5-4
TGCGCCAGCAGTGATACCGGGGGGCTAGCGGGAGTTAAAGCCTACAATGAGCAGTTCTTC	CASSDTGGLAGVKAYNEQFF	TRBJ2-1	TRBD2	.	TRBV10-2
TGTGCCTGGAGTTCGACAGTCTATGGCTACACCTTC	CAWSSTVYGYTF	TRBJ1-2	.	.	TRBV30
TGTGCCAGCAGTGAAGCTCACCGGGACGGTAGCGGGAACACTGAAGCTTTCTTT	CASSEAHRDGSGNTEAFF	TRBJ1-1	.	.	TRBV6-1
TGTGCCAGCAGTGCGATGACAGGGAACACTGAAGCTTTCTTT	CASSAMTGNTEAFF	TRBJ1-1	.	.	TRBV6-2/TRBV6-3
TGTGCCACCAGCAGAGAAGCGGGCGGCTACACCTTC	CATSREAGGYTF	TRBJ1-2	.	.	TRBV15